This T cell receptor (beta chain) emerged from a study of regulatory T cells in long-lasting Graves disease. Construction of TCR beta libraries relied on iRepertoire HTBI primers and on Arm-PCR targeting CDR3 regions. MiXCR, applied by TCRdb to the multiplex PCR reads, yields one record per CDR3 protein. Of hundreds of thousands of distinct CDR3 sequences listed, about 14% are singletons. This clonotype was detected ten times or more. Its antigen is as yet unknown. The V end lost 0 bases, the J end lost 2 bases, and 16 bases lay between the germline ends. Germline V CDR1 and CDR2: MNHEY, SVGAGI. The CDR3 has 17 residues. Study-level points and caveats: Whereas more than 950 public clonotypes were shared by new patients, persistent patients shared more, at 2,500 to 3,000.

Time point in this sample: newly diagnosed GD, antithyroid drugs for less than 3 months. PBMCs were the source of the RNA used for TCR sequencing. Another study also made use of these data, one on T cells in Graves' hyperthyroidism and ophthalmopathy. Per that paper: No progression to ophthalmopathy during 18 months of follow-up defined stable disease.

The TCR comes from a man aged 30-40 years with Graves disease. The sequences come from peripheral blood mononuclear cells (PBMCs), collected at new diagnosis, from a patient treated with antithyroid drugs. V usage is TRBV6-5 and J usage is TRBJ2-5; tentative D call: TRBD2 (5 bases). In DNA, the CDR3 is TGTGCCAGCAGTTACTCCCCTCTCGGGGTGGGGCAAGAGACCCAGTACTTC. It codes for CASSYSPLGVGQETQYF.